A single sample is the source of the 20 T cell receptor beta chains below, sequenced in a study of cytomegalovirus exposure and HLA in healthy donors. The PCR employed 60 Vbeta primers together with 13 Jbeta primers. Some clones are missing from TCRdb's copy, which holds only in-frame ones; the method was immunoSEQ multiplex PCR. The sample yields 130,000 or so clones, about 79% seen once. The sample consisted of PBMCs. The source is a woman aged 18-35 years in good health and CMV-seropositive.

A single count supports this clone. The DNA of the CDR3 is TGTGCCAGCAGCTTAGATTCAGGGCTCGGCTACACCTTC. Translating it yields CASSLDSGLGYTF. The chain employs TRBV11-3 and TRBJ1-2, with D tentatively TRBD1 (5 bases). CDR3 length equals 13 residues. Trimming cost V 0 bases and J 8 bases, with 10 bases left between them. Germline V lookup: CDR1 SGHNT, CDR2 YENEEA.

The rearrangement uses TRBV7-6 and TRBJ2-6, with D possibly being TRBD2 (5 bases). The CDR3 length is 16 residues. Trimming took 5 bases from V and 0 from J, leaving 11 bases between them. Germline V gene lookup returns CDR1 SGHVS and CDR2 FNYEAQ. CDR3: CASSQGSASGANVLTF. Here the CDR3 DNA reads TGTGCCAGCAGCCAAGGGAGCGCCTCTGGGGCCAACGTCCTGACTTTC. The full variable domain, in which reference TRBV7-6 and TRBJ2-6 provide the parts outside the CDR3, is GAGVSQSPRYKVTKRGQDVALRCDPISGHVSLYWYRQALGQGPEFLTYFNYEAQQDKSGLPNDRFSAERPEGSISTLTIQRTEQRDSAMYRCASSQGSASGANVLTFGAGSRLTVL.

The V call is TRBV19, the J call TRBJ1-4; the D gene is possibly TRBD1 (5 bases). This CDR3 region has 15 residues. V was shortened by 9 bases and J by 8 bases, with 22 bases between the two germline ends. Germline assignment: CDR1 LNHDA and CDR2 SQIVND (reference sequence). CDR3 sequence: CASYPRGLGEEKLFF. CDR3 in DNA: TGTGCCAGCTATCCGCGGGGGTTAGGAGAGGAAAAACTGTTTTTT.

This rearrangement joins TRBV30 to TRBJ1-6, with 9 bases fitting TRBD1. The germline gives CDR1 GTSNPN, CDR2 SVGIG (reference sequence). The junction had 17 bases not matched to a gene; V was cut back by 2 bases and J by 0 bases. The length of the CDR3 is 21 residues. DNA of the CDR3: TGTGCCTGGAGTTCACAACCGGGACAGGGACCTTTCAGCTCCTATAATTCACCCCTCCACTTT. It codes for CAWSSQPGQGPFSSYNSPLHF.

This clone has only a few counts. V is TRBV11-2 and J is TRBJ1-1; 8 bases are a match to TRBD1. This CDR3 contains 15 residues. Germline assignment: CDR1 SGHAT and CDR2 FQNNGV. The junction had 12 bases not matched to a gene; V was cut back by 6 bases and J by 6 bases. This CDR3 reads CASRPLAGGRAEAFF. The CDR3 nucleotides read TGTGCCAGCAGACCCCTGGCAGGGGGCCGGGCTGAAGCTTTCTTT.

The V gene is TRBV7-6, the J gene TRBJ2-7; 7 nucleotides match TRBD1. Germline V gene sequence: CDR1 SGHVS, CDR2 FNYEAQ. This CDR3 has 14 residues. V was clipped by 5 bases and J by 4 bases; unmatched bases: 8. DNA of the CDR3: TGTGCCAGCAGCCCAGGGACAGCCACGTACGAGCAGTACTTC. It translates to CASSPGTATYEQYF.

This clone was detected once. The chain couples TRBV5-1 to TRBJ1-2; D is unresolved. Trimming shortened V by 2 bases and J by 0 bases, and 8 bases separated the two germline ends. Germline loops: CDR1 SGHRS, CDR2 YFSETQ. The CDR3 is 14 amino acids. The CDR3 loop is CASSFHSANYGYTF. DNA of the CDR3: TGCGCCAGCAGCTTTCACTCCGCTAACTATGGCTACACCTTC.

This chain connects TRBV2 to TRBJ2-6, with 9 nucleotides matching TRBD1. With 3 bases clipped from V and 3 bases from J, the junction kept 9 bases outside the gene matches. Germline V CDR1 and CDR2: SNHLY, FYNNEI. This CDR3 contains 18 residues. The CDR3: CASSDSGTGLIGANVLTF. DNA for the CDR3: TGTGCCAGCAGTGATTCTGGGACAGGGCTAATTGGGGCCAACGTCCTGACTTTC. The complete variable domain, with remaining parts taken from reference TRBV2 and TRBJ2-6, reads EPEVTQTPSHQVTQMGQEVILRCVPISNHLYFYWYRQILGQKVEFLVSFYNNEISEKSEIFDDQFSVERPDGSNFTLKIRSTKLEDSAMYFCASSDSGTGLIGANVLTFGAGSRLTVL.

The chain uses TRBV20-1 and TRBJ1-2; a weak D match, TRBD1 (5 bases). Germline CDR1 is DFQATT and CDR2 is SNEGSKA (reference sequence). CDR3 size: 11 residues. CDR3 sequence reads: CSARVSYGYTF. The DNA for the CDR3 is TGCAGCGCCAGGGTCTCCTATGGCTACACCTTC.

The sample holds one count of this clone. The rearrangement uses TRBV10-3 and TRBJ2-7, with D maybe TRBD1 (6 bases). Germline V lookup: CDR1 ENHRY, CDR2 SYGVKD. Trimming took 6 bases from V and 0 from J, leaving 12 bases between them. The CDR3 sequence is 14 residues long. The CDR3 region has the DNA TGTGCCATCAGCCCCGGGACATACTCCTACGAGCAGTACTTC. Encoded protein: CAISPGTYSYEQYF.

This sequence joins TRBV7-9 and TRBJ2-1; 8 nucleotides agree with TRBD2. The CDR3 covers 15 residues. Unmatched junction bases numbered 5, after V lost 7 bases and J lost 0 bases. Germline values: CDR1 SEHNR, CDR2 FQNEAQ (reference sequence). The CDR3 bases are TGTGCCAGCACCACGGGGGGGGGCTCCTACAATGAGCAGTTCTTC. Translation gives CASTTGGGSYNEQFF.

This clone was counted a few times. The chain couples TRBV28 to TRBJ1-5; TRBD1 might be the D (5 bases). This CDR3 comprises 14 residues. V dropped 2 bases and J dropped 4 bases, with 9 bases sitting between them. Germline CDR1 is MDHEN and CDR2 is SYDVKM. CDR3 loop: CASSLDSLNQPQHF. The CDR3, as DNA: TGTGCCAGCAGTTTAGACAGCCTTAATCAGCCCCAGCATTTT. Using reference TRBV28 and TRBJ1-5 for the parts outside the CDR3, the full variable domain is DVKVTQSSRYLVKRTGEKVFLECVQDMDHENMFWYRQDPGLGLRLIYFSYDVKMKEKGDIPEGYSVSREKKERFSLILESASTNQTSMYLCASSLDSLNQPQHFGDGTRLSIL.

The chain links TRBV5-4 to TRBJ1-1; possibly TRBD1 for D (5 bases). V dropped 5 bases and J dropped 3 bases, with 14 bases sitting between them. The CDR3 extends over 14 amino acids. CDR1 SGHNT and CDR2 YYREEE come from the germline V gene (reference sequence). In DNA form, the CDR3 reads TGTGCCAGCAGAACGGGGGGTGCGGACACTGAAGCTTTCTTT. Protein sequence: CASRTGGADTEAFF.

The gene calls are TRBV2 and TRBJ1-4; 9 positions agree with TRBD1. V gave up 5 bases and J gave up 6 bases; unmatched junction bases: 13. CDR3 length equals 17 residues. Germline CDR1 and CDR2: SNHLY and FYNNEI. This CDR3 is CASSPTIGQGWHEKLFF. The CDR3, as DNA: TGTGCCAGCAGTCCTACGATTGGACAGGGGTGGCATGAAAAACTGTTTTTT. The variable domain in full, completed from reference TRBV2 and TRBJ1-4, reads EPEVTQTPSHQVTQMGQEVILRCVPISNHLYFYWYRQILGQKVEFLVSFYNNEISEKSEIFDDQFSVERPDGSNFTLKIRSTKLEDSAMYFCASSPTIGQGWHEKLFFGSGTQLSVL.

The V call is TRBV4-2, the J call TRBJ2-7; TRBD2 is a possible D gene (6 bases). With 0 bases removed from V and 3 bases from J, the gap between germline ends came to 12 bases. This CDR3 spans 15 amino acids. Germline CDR1 LGHNA, CDR2 YNFKEQ. The CDR3: CASSQETAGGYEQYF. The CDR3 DNA reads as TGTGCCAGCAGCCAAGAGACTGCCGGGGGCTACGAGCAGTACTTC.

This chain uses TRBV5-5 with TRBJ2-7, with 9 nucleotides matching TRBD1. The CDR3 is 15 amino acids. Per the germline V gene, CDR1 is SGHKS and CDR2 is YYEKEE (reference sequence). The ends lost 2 bases at V and 7 bases at J; junction bases unmatched: 10. CDR3 bases: TGTGCCAGCAGCTTAAGGACAGGGGAGAAGCTGGAGCAGTACTTC. Its translation is CASSLRTGEKLEQYF.

V gene TRBV5-1 combines with J gene TRBJ2-3; D unclear. From germline, CDR1 is SGHRS and CDR2 YFSETQ. V dropped 2 bases and J dropped 2 bases, with 12 bases sitting between them. The CDR3 consists of 15 residues. CDR3 residues: CASSFGSMDTDTQYF. In nucleotides, the CDR3 is TGCGCCAGCAGCTTCGGGTCGATGGACACAGATACGCAGTATTTT.

The chain employs TRBV15 and TRBJ1-4; D might be TRBD1 (6 bases). V was clipped by 1 base and J by 8 bases, with 11 bases between them. There are 14 residues in the CDR3. Per the germline V gene, CDR1 is LNHNV and CDR2 is YYDKDF (reference sequence). CDR3 sequence reads: CATSRGGQSEKLFF. In nucleotides, the CDR3 is TGTGCCACCAGCAGAGGGGGGCAGAGCGAAAAACTGTTTTTT.

CDR3 DNA: TGTGCCAGCAGCTCGACAGGGGATCAGCCCCAGCATTTT. As protein: CASSSTGDQPQHF. The gene calls are TRBV7-9 and TRBJ1-5; 8 nucleotides match TRBD1. The CDR3 is 13 amino acids. Trimming removed 4 bases from V and 5 bases from J; junction bases left unmatched: 1. CDR1 SEHNR and CDR2 FQNEAQ come from the germline V gene (reference sequence).

This clone was detected only a few times. The V and J genes are TRBV2 and TRBJ2-7; D is unclear. CDR3 size: 11 residues. V lost 3 bases and J 3 bases, leaving 3 bases between the germline ends. Germline assignment: CDR1 SNHLY and CDR2 FYNNEI. The CDR3 reads CASSDSYEQYF. CDR3 coding DNA: TGTGCCAGCAGTGACAGCTACGAGCAGTACTTC. Together with reference TRBV2 and TRBJ2-7, the CDR3 gives the full variable domain: EPEVTQTPSHQVTQMGQEVILRCVPISNHLYFYWYRQILGQKVEFLVSFYNNEISEKSEIFDDQFSVERPDGSNFTLKIRSTKLEDSAMYFCASSDSYEQYFGPGTRLTVT.